Below are 9 T cell receptor beta chains sequenced from a single sample in a study of cytomegalovirus exposure and HLA in healthy donors (dated by TCRdb to about 2017). Library preparation used the immunoSEQ multiplex PCR assay. TCRdb mirrors the immuneACCESS table, restricted to in-frame sequences. Some clones are absent from its copies; in checked studies, under half trace to an unresolved V gene, and the reason for the others is unknown. For this sample the table gives roughly 330,000 clones, of which 87% were detected only once. The ten largest clonotypes hold approximately 1.1% of the sample. Sequencing used PBMCs. The receptors were gathered from a woman aged 30 to 39 in good health and CMV-seropositive.

In DNA form, the CDR3 reads TGTGCCAGCAGTTTATCAACGTGGGGGACCGGGGAGCTGTTTTTT. Translating gives CASSLSTWGTGELFF. This chain joins TRBV27 and TRBJ2-2; TRBD1 or TRBD2 may be the D gene (5 bases each). Germline V gene sequence: CDR1 MNHEY, CDR2 SMNVEV (reference sequence). CDR3 length: 15 amino acids. Trimming cost V 0 bases and J 5 bases, with 10 bases left between them.

The V gene is TRBV2, the J gene TRBJ2-7, with D possibly being TRBD1 (6 bases). The V end was cut by 6 bases, the J end by 6 bases, with 15 bases between. The CDR3 totals 13 residues. From germline, CDR1 is SNHLY and CDR2 FYNNEI. CDR3 protein: CASSPMGQLEQYF. The CDR3 coding sequence is TGTGCCAGCAGCCCAATGGGACAACTCGAGCAGTACTTC.

The chain links TRBV2 to TRBJ1-4; 7 bases are shared with TRBD1. Per germline, CDR1 SNHLY and CDR2 FYNNEI. The trim removed 5 bases at V and 10 bases at J, leaving 7 bases unmatched. The CDR3 has 13 residues. The CDR3 loop reads CASSTDRVGKLFF. The CDR3 DNA reads TGTGCCAGCAGTACCGACAGGGTGGGAAAACTGTTTTTT.

CDR3 sequence reads: CASSQQQTQGYYNSPLHF. The CDR3 bases are TGTGCCAGCAGCCAACAGCAGACACAGGGGTACTATAATTCACCCCTCCACTTT. The chain is built from TRBV7-8 and TRBJ1-6; 7 nucleotides agree with TRBD1. Germline V gene sequence: CDR1 SGHVS, CDR2 FQNEAQ. CDR3 length equals 18 residues. After removal of 5 bases from V and 3 bases from J, the junction contained 13 bases not matched to a gene.

This rearrangement joins TRBV5-8 to TRBJ1-5; D is unclear. CDR3 length: 14 residues. The germline gives CDR1 SGHTS, CDR2 YDEGEE. V was cut by 1 base and J by 7 bases, with 12 bases left in between. The CDR3 spells CASSLLGRSQPQHF. Written as DNA, the CDR3 is TGTGCCAGCAGCTTGTTGGGCAGGTCGCAGCCCCAGCATTTT.

The CDR3 here is CASSLVRDFGSYNSPLHF. The DNA for the CDR3 is TGTGCCAGCAGTTTAGTCAGGGACTTTGGCTCCTATAATTCACCCCTCCACTTT. This rearrangement joins TRBV2 to TRBJ1-6, with D tentatively TRBD1 (5 bases). This CDR3 region has 18 residues. Trimming took 5 bases from V and 0 from J, leaving 17 bases between them. Per germline, CDR1 SNHLY and CDR2 FYNNEI.

The CDR3 reads CASRAGAGNEQFF. The CDR3 coding sequence is TGCGCCAGCAGAGCGGGGGCAGGCAATGAGCAGTTCTTC. The V gene is TRBV10-2, the J gene TRBJ2-1; TRBD2 aligns across 8 bases. The CDR3 covers 13 residues. V was pared by 6 bases and J by 6 bases, with 4 bases of the junction left unmatched. The V gene's germline CDR1 is WSHSY and CDR2 SAAADI.

CDR3 bases: TGTGCCAGCAGCGGAAGACAATTTACAGATGAGCAGTTCTTC. Translation gives CASSGRQFTDEQFF. The J gene is TRBJ2-1, the V gene TRBV9; no firm D call. This CDR3 contains 14 residues. Germline values: CDR1 SGDLS, CDR2 YYNGEE. Trimming took off 3 bases at V and 8 bases at J, with 15 bases between the two ends.

This clone was detected only a few times. The chain employs TRBV6-6 and TRBJ2-2, with TRBD1 identical over 7 bases. The trim removed 0 bases at V and 9 bases at J, leaving 4 bases unmatched. The V gene's germline CDR1 is MNHNY and CDR2 SVGAGI (reference sequence). The CDR3 covers 14 residues. The DNA of the CDR3 is TGTGCCAGCAGTTACTCGGGACAGACCAGGGAGCTGTTTTTT. Amino acid sequence: CASSYSGQTRELFF.